Detailed here is one T cell receptor (beta chain). Other DNA sequences in this sample translate to the same CDR3. The data derive from a study of cytomegalovirus exposure and HLA in healthy donors. Primers: 60 Vbeta forward and 13 Jbeta reverse. The table came from immunoSEQ multiplex PCR; TCRdb's copy has only in-frame clones and leaves some out. The sample records a few hundred thousand clones, about 75% being singletons. Material for sequencing was PBMCs. This TCR was sampled from a female donor in good health and CMV-seronegative.

Written as DNA, the CDR3 is TGTGCCAGCTCACCAGGACAGGGGGCCTACGAGCAGTACTTC. It translates to CASSPGQGAYEQYF. The gene calls are TRBV18 and TRBJ2-7; 10 bases agree with TRBD1. CDR3 length equals 14 residues. The germline CDR1 and CDR2 sequences are KGHSH and LQKENI. V trimming: 2 bases; J trimming: 2 bases; junction bases outside the gene matches: 0. Full variable domain (rest looked up from reference TRBV18 and TRBJ2-7): NAGVMQNPRHLVRRRGQEARLRCSPMKGHSHVYWYRQLPEEGLKFMVYLQKENIIDESGMPKERFSAEFPKEGPSILRIQQVVRGDSAAYFCASSPGQGAYEQYFGPGTRLTVT.